This entry lists 14 T cell receptor beta chains sequenced from one sample in a study of identical twins. TCRdb re-derived calls from the 5' RACE reads in MiXCR, one entry per CDR3 protein. Of fewer than 900,000 distinct CDR3 sequences listed, around a sixth are singletons. This same sample was also taken into another study, of T cells expressing NK-cell markers.

The sample taken for sequencing was PBMCs. The receptors come from a woman aged 18-35 years in good health.

The V and J genes are TRBV5-6 and TRBJ2-1, with a possible D match to TRBD2 (5 bases). The V gene's germline CDR1 is SGHDT and CDR2 YYEEEE. Trimming left V 2 bases short and J 1 base short, with 16 bases between. This CDR3 region has 17 residues. CDR3: CASSFRRGSLSYNEQFF. For the CDR3, the DNA is TGTGCCAGCAGCTTTCGGCGCGGGTCCTTATCCTACAATGAGCAGTTCTTC.

The gene calls are TRBV3-1 and TRBJ1-1; D remains unclear. Looked up from germline, CDR1 is LGHDT and CDR2 is YNNKEL (reference sequence). The CDR3 covers 14 residues. V lost 0 bases and J lost 1, with 6 bases in between. Written as DNA, the CDR3 is TGTGCCAGCAGCCAAGATCTCAGGAACACTGAAGCTTTCTTT. Translated: CASSQDLRNTEAFF. The complete variable domain, with remaining parts taken from reference TRBV3-1 and TRBJ1-1, reads DTAVSQTPKYLVTQMGNDKSIKCEQNLGHDTMYWYKQDSKKFLKIMFSYNNKELIINETVPNRFSPKSPDKAHLNLHINSLELGDSAVYFCASSQDLRNTEAFFGQGTRLTVV.

V and J are TRBV7-6 and TRBJ2-1; 16 nucleotides line up with TRBD2. The CDR3 extends over 18 amino acids. V gave up 1 base and J gave up 7 bases; unmatched junction bases: 7. Germline CDR1 SGHVS, CDR2 FNYEAQ. The CDR3 sequence: CASSLGGLAGGPLNEQFF. CDR3 sequence (DNA): TGTGCCAGCAGCTTAGGGGGACTAGCGGGAGGGCCGTTAAATGAGCAGTTCTTC. The entire variable domain, with the rest obtained from reference TRBV7-6 and TRBJ2-1, is as follows: GAGVSQSPRYKVTKRGQDVALRCDPISGHVSLYWYRQALGQGPEFLTYFNYEAQQDKSGLPNDRFSAERPEGSISTLTIQRTEQRDSAMYRCASSLGGLAGGPLNEQFFGPGTRLTVL.

The table lists this clonotype with many counts. This chain uses TRBV20-1 with TRBJ1-5; D unclear. The V end was cut by 3 bases, the J end by 0 bases, with 3 bases between. This CDR3 spans 12 amino acids. Per the germline V gene, CDR1 is DFQATT and CDR2 is SNEGSKA (reference sequence). CDR3 DNA sequence: TGCAGTGCTAGGAATAGCAATCAGCCCCAGCATTTT. This translates into CSARNSNQPQHF.

The CDR3 loop reads CASSFSTVNTEAFF. The CDR3, as DNA: TGTGCCAGCAGCTTCTCGACGGTGAACACTGAAGCTTTCTTT. J is TRBJ1-1 and V is TRBV5-5, with D hard to call. The CDR3 totals 14 residues. Germline V CDR1 and CDR2: SGHKS, YYEKEE (reference sequence). V was cut by 2 bases and J by 0 bases, with 8 bases left in between.

This clonotype was observed a few times. The chain combines TRBV7-6 with TRBJ2-5; 10 bases align to TRBD2. Trimming took 1 base from V and 1 from J; bases not matched to a gene: 3. CDR1 is SGHVS and CDR2 is FNYEAQ in the germline V gene. CDR3 size: 16 residues. The chain's CDR3 is CASSLGVAGGQETQYF. The CDR3 DNA reads TGTGCCAGCAGCTTAGGGGTAGCGGGGGGCCAAGAGACCCAGTACTTC.

The sample holds a few counts of this clonotype. The V and J genes are TRBV6-5 and TRBJ2-5, with 12 bases identical to TRBD2. The germline gives CDR1 MNHEY, CDR2 SVGAGI. The CDR3 consists of 15 residues. J was trimmed by 4 bases and V by 2 bases; bases with no gene match: 2. DNA for the CDR3: TGTGCCAGCAGTTACCCGGGACTAGCGGGAGAGACCCAGTACTTC. Its translation: CASSYPGLAGETQYF.

The rearrangement joins TRBV7-2 to TRBJ2-3; D is ambiguous. The germline CDR1 and CDR2 sequences are SGHTA and FQGNSA. The CDR3 totals 16 residues. Between the trimmed V and J ends, which lost 4 bases and 0 bases, there was a span of 14 bases. The CDR3 spells CASSSTWSTSTDTQYF. As DNA, the CDR3 is TGTGCCAGCAGCTCAACTTGGAGTACTAGCACAGATACGCAGTATTTT.

This clonotype was detected a few times. A much larger clone differs by one base, so this may be a read error. The chain uses TRBV5-1 and TRBJ1-2; TRBD1 matches 8 bases. After removal of 4 bases from V and 4 bases from J, the junction contained 3 bases not matched to a gene. The CDR3 totals 13 residues. The V gene's germline CDR1 is SGHRS and CDR2 YFSETQ. The CDR3 DNA follows: TGCGCCAGCAGCCTGGGACAGGTCTATGGCTACACCTTC. Amino acid sequence: CASSLGQVYGYTF.

This clonotype has more than one count but fewer than ten. The chain combines TRBV6-1 with TRBJ2-5; TRBD1 is a possible D gene (6 bases). With 6 bases removed from V and 1 base from J, the gap between germline ends came to 9 bases. The CDR3 loop spans 13 amino acids. Germline CDR1 is MNHNS and CDR2 is SASEGT. The CDR3, as DNA: TGTGCCAGCAGAAGACAGGTCCAAGAGACCCAGTACTTC. Translated, it gives CASRRQVQETQYF.

This sequence joins TRBV12-3 or TRBV12-4 and TRBJ1-2; D gene uncertain. The CDR3 covers 13 residues. Trimming took off 10 bases at V and 4 bases at J, with 16 bases between the two ends. CDR3 region: CATNPGSSYGYTF. Here the CDR3 DNA reads TGTGCCACGAACCCGGGGTCAAGCTATGGCTACACCTTC.

This clonotype was seen a few times. V gene TRBV13 combines with J gene TRBJ2-7; TRBD2 might be the D (7 bases). CDR3 length: 15 amino acids. Germline CDR1 is PRHDT and CDR2 is FYEKMQ (reference sequence). V was clipped by 5 bases and J by 4 bases, with 18 bases between them. As DNA, the CDR3 is TGTGCCAGCAGCCCGGGAAGAGGGGGGGATTACGAGCAGTACTTC. It specifies CASSPGRGGDYEQYF.

The chain has TRBV2 and TRBJ2-1; perhaps TRBD1 as D (6 bases). The CDR3 length is 12 residues. The germline V gene encodes CDR1 SNHLY and CDR2 FYNNEI. V gave up 8 bases and J gave up 7 bases, with 12 bases separating them. The DNA of the CDR3 is TGTGCCAGCGTGGACAGTCTAAATGAGCAGTTCTTC. It translates to CASVDSLNEQFF.

This clonotype was detected a few times. The gene calls are TRBV7-2 and TRBJ2-1, with D hard to call. This CDR3 region has 16 residues. Germline V gene data show CDR1 as SGHTA and CDR2 as FQGNSA. Trimming removed 1 base from V and 0 bases from J, with 10 bases in between. In DNA form, the CDR3 reads TGTGCCAGCAGCTTAGAAGCGACCCGCTCCTACAATGAGCAGTTCTTC. Translated, it gives CASSLEATRSYNEQFF.